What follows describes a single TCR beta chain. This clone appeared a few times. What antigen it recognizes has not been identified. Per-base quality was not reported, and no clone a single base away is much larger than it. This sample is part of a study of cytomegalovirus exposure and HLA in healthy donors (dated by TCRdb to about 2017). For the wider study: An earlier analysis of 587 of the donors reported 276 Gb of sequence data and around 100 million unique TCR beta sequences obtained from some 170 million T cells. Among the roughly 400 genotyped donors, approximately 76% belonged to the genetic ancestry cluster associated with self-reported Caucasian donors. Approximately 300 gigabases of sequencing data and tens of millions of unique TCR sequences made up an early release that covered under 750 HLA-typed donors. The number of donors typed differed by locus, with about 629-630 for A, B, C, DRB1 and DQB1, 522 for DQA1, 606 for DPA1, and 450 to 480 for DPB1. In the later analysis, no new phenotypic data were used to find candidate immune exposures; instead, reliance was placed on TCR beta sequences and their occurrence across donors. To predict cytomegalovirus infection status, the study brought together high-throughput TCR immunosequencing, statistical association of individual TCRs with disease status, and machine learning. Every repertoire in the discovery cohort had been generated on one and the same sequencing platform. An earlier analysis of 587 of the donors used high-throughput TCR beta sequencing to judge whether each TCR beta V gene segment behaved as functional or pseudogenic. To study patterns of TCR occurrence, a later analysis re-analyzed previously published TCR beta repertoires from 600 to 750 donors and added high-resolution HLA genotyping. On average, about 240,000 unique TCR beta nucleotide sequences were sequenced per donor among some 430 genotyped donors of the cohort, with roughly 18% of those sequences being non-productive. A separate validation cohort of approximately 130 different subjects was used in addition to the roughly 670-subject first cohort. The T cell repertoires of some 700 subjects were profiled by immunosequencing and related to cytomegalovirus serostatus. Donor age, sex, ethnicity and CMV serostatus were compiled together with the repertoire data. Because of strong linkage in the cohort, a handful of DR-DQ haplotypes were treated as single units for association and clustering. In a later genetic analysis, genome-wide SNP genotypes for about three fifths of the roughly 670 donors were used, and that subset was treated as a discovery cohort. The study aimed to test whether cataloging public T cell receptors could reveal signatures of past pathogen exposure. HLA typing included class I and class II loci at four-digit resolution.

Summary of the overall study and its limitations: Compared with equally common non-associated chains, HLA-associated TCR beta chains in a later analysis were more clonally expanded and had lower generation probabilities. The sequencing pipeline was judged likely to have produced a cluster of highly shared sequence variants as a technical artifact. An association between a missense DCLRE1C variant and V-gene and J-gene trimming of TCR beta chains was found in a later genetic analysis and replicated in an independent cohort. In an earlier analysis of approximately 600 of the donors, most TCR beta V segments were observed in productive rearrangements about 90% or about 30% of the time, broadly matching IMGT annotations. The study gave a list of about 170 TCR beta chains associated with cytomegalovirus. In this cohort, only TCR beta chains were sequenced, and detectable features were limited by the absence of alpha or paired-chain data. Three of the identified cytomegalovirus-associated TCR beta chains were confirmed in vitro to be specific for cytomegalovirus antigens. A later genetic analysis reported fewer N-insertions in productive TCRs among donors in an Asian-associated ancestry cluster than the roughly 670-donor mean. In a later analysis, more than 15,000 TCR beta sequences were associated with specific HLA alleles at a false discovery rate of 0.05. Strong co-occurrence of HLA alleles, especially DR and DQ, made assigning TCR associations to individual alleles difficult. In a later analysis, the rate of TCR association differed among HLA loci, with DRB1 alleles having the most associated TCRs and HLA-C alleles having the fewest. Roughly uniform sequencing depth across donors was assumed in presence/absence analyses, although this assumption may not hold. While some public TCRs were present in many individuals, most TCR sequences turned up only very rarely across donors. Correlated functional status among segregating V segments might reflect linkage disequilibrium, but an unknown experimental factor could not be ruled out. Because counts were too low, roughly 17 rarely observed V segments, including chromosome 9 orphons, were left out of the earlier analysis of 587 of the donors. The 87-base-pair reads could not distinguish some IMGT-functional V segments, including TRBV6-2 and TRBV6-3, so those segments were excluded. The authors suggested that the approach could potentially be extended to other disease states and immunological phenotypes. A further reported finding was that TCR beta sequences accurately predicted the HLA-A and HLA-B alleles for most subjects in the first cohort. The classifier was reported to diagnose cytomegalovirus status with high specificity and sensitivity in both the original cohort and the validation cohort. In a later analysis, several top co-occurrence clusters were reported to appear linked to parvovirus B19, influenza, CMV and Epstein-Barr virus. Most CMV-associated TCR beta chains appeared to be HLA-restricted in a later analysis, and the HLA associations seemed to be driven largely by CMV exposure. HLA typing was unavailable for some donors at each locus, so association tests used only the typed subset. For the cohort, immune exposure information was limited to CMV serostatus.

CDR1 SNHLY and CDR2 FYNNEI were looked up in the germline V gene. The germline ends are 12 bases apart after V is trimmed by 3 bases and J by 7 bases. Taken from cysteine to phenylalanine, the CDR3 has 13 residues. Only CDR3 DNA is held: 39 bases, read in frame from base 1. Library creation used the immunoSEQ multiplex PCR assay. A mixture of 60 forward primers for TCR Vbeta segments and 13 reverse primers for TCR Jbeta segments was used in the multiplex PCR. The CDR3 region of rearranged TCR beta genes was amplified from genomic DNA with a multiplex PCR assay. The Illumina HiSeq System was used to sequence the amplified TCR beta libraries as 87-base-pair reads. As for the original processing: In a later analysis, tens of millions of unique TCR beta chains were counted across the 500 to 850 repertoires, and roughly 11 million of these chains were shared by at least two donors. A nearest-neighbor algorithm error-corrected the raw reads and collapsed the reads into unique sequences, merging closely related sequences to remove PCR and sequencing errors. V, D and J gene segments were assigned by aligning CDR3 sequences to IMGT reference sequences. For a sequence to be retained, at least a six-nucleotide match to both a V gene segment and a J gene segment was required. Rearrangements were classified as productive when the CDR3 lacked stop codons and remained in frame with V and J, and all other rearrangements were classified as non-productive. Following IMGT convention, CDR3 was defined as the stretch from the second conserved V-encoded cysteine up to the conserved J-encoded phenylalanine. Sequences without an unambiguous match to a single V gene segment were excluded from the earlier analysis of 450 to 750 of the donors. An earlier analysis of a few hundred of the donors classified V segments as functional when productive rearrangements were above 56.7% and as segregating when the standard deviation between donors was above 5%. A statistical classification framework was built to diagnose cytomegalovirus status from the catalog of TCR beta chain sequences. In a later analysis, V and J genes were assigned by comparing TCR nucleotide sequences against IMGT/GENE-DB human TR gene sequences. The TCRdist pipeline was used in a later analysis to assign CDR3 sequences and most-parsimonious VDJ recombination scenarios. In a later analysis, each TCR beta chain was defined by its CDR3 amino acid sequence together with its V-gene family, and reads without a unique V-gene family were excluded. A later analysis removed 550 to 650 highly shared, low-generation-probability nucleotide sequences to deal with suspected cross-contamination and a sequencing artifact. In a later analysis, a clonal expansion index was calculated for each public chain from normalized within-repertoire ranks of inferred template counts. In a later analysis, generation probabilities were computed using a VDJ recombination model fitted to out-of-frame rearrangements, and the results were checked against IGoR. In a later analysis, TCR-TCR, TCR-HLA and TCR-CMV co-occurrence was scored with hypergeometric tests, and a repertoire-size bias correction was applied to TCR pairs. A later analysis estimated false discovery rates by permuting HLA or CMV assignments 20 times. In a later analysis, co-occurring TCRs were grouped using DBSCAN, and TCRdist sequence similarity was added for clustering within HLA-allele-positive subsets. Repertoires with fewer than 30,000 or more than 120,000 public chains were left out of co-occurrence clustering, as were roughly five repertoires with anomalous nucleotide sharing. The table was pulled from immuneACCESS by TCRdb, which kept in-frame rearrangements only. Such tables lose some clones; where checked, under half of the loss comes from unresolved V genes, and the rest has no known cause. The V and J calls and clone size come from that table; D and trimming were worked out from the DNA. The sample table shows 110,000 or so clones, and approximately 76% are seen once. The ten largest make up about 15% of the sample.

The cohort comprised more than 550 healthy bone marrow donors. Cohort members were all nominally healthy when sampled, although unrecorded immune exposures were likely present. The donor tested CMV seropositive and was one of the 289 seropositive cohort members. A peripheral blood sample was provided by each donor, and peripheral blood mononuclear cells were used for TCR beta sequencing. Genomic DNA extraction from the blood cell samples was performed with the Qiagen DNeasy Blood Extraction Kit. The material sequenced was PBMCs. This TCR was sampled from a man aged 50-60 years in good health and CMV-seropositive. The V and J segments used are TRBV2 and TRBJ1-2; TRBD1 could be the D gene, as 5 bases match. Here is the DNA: TGTGCCAGCAGTGACCAGGGCGTTTTTGGCTACACCTTC. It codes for CASSDQGVFGYTF.